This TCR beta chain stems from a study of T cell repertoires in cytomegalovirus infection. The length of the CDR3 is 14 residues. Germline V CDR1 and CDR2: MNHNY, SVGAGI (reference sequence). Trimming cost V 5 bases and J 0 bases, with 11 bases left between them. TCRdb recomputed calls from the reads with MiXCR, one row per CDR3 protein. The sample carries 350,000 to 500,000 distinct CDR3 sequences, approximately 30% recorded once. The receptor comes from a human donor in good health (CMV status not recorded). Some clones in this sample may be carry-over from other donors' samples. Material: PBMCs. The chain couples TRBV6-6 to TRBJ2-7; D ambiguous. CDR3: CASSASFSSYEQYF. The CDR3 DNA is TGTGCCAGCAGTGCCAGCTTCAGCTCCTACGAGCAGTACTTC.